This is a list of T cell receptor beta chains from one sample in a study of memory CD8 T cells in hepatitis C reinfection. Profiling relied on immunoSEQ multiplex PCR, and the TCRdb table lists in-frame clones only, not all of them. The table includes some 46,000 clones, roughly 87% detected once. Sequenced input: naive CD8+ T cells sorted from blood. The receptors come from a man aged 18 to 30 with hepatitis C virus infection. Both conserved end residues are part of each CDR3. Clone size is given for some rows only: seen once, a few or many times, or a class if the clone is expanded.

j_call v_call clone_size cdr3_aa
TRBJ2-5 TRBV5-1 NA CASSGGLAGEETQYF
TRBJ2-7 TRBV29-1 NA CSVASDTYEQYF
TRBJ2-7 TRBV7-9 NA CASSLVSGYEQYF
TRBJ2-1 TRBV5-6 NA CASSLEGTYNEQFF
TRBJ1-2 TRBV7-9 once CASSLGRQLFF
TRBJ2-5 TRBV10-1 NA CATRPAGTQYF
TRBJ2-3 TRBV7-2 NA CASSELTGYAQYF
TRBJ2-2 TRBV6-1 NA CASSVAGGRIGELFF
TRBJ2-7 TRBV10-1 few CASSLAGGYEQYF
TRBJ2-4 TRBV14 once CASSHKISGKNIQYF
TRBJ2-1 TRBV7-7 NA CASSLDPGTAYNEQFF
TRBJ2-1 TRBV5-6 NA CASSSWTSGITYNEQFF
TRBJ2-5 TRBV9 NA CASSVVETGQETQYF
NA TRBV7-9 NA CASSSSTGQTLYEQYF
TRBJ1-1 TRBV19 NA CASSGGLEAFF
TRBJ2-3 TRBV28 NA CASSLSASPGDTQYF
TRBJ1-5 TRBV7-6 few CASSSGVNQPQHF
TRBJ2-1 TRBV5-1 NA CASSGASGRALNPYNEQFF
TRBJ2-3 TRBV5-4 NA CASSWGGSNTDTQYF
TRBJ2-7 TRBV10-2 NA CASKQLAGASYEQYF
TRBJ2-1 TRBV7-9 NA CASSTSGNVNEQFF
TRBJ2-3 TRBV6-5 NA CASSHRVSSTDTQYF
TRBJ2-5 TRBV28 NA CASSPPRGGVETQYF
TRBJ1-1 TRBV4-1 few CASSQDGQPEAFF
TRBJ2-7 TRBV10-1 NA CASSPQGSPYEQYF
TRBJ2-1 TRBV5-5 NA CASGDPGQNNEQFF
NA TRBV9 NA CASSVGQDTYEQYF
TRBJ1-5 TRBV27 NA CASSMTGGGQPQHF
TRBJ2-1 TRBV7-3 NA CASSPFGGGSGYNEQFF
TRBJ2-3 TRBV10-3 once CAISDSWGREGLGDTQYF
TRBJ2-7 TRBV28 NA CASRLAETLYEQYF
TRBJ2-3 TRBV13 NA CASSSSLAADTQYF
TRBJ1-4 TRBV4-3 NA CASSQDYSHNEKLFF
TRBJ2-1 TRBV11-2 NA CASSLDYYNEQFF
NA TRBV11-2 NA CASSLGEYRLYEQYF
TRBJ2-3 TRBV13 NA CASSSPGAGQYTDTQYF
TRBJ2-1 TRBV5-1 NA CASSPPTSGIYNEQFF